These 29 T cell receptor beta chains originate from one sample sequenced in a study of T cell changes during pregnancy in multiple sclerosis. Repertoires were generated with immunoSEQ multiplex PCR, while TCRdb's copy carries only in-frame clones and drops some. The sample lists some 46,000 clones, over 90% occurring once. Sequencing was performed on peripheral blood, taken in the third trimester of pregnancy. The receptors derive from a female donor with multiple sclerosis, enrolled in a pregnancy study.

The chain employs TRBV7-9 and TRBJ2-1, with D possibly being TRBD2 (6 bases). Germline V gives CDR1 SEHNR, CDR2 FQNEAQ (reference sequence). V gave up 7 bases and J gave up 2 bases, with 18 bases separating them. The CDR3 runs 16 residues. CDR3 region: CASTPHLDYTYNEQFF. CDR3 in DNA: TGTGCCAGCACCCCCCACTTGGACTACACCTACAATGAGCAGTTCTTC.

This sequence joins TRBV7-2 and TRBJ2-3; 9 bases map to TRBD1. J gave up 3 bases and V 1 base, and 8 bases lay outside the gene matches. The CDR3 totals 17 residues. Germline V lookup: CDR1 SGHTA, CDR2 FQGNSA. CDR3 DNA: TGTGCCAGCAGCTTAGGAGGACAGGGGAGTAGGACAGATACGCAGTATTTT. This codes for CASSLGGQGSRTDTQYF.

CDR3 DNA sequence: TGTGCCAGCAGCTTACCCGGGACTAGCGGATACGAGCAGTACTTC. Translating it yields CASSLPGTSGYEQYF. V gene TRBV7-2 combines with J gene TRBJ2-7, with 11 positions matching TRBD2. The CDR3 consists of 15 residues. Looked up from germline, CDR1 is SGHTA and CDR2 is FQGNSA. J gave up 4 bases and V 2 bases, and 4 bases lay outside the gene matches. The full variable domain, rest sourced from reference TRBV7-2 and TRBJ2-7, is GAGVSQSPSNKVTEKGKDVELRCDPISGHTALYWYRQSLGQGLEFLIYFQGNSAPDKSGLPSDRFSAERTGGSVSTLTIQRTQQEDSAVYLCASSLPGTSGYEQYFGPGTRLTVT.

Of note for this clone: Distinct nucleotide sequences in the sample also encode this CDR3. The chain employs TRBV7-9 and TRBJ2-7, with TRBD1 identical over 7 bases. The germline V gene has CDR1 SEHNR and CDR2 FQNEAQ (reference sequence). The trim removed 2 bases at V and 3 bases at J, leaving 1 base unmatched. The CDR3 extends over 13 amino acids. Here the CDR3 DNA reads TGTGCCAGCAGCTTAACAGGGGACTACGAGCAGTACTTC. As protein: CASSLTGDYEQYF.

This clone was detected once. This sequence joins TRBV7-9 and TRBJ1-1; no reliable D call. This CDR3 spans 13 amino acids. The ends were cut back, 2 bases at V and 0 bases at J, with 4 bases in the middle. CDR1 and CDR2 from the germline V gene are SEHNR and FQNEAQ (reference sequence). CDR3 sequence reads: CASSLPLNTEAFF. The CDR3 DNA is TGTGCCAGCAGCTTACCCTTGAACACTGAAGCTTTCTTT. The full variable domain, in which reference TRBV7-9 and TRBJ1-1 provide the parts outside the CDR3, is DTGVSQNPRHKITKRGQNVTFRCDPISEHNRLYWYRQTLGQGPEFLTYFQNEAQLEKSRLLSDRFSAERPKGSFSTLEIQRTEQGDSAMYLCASSLPLNTEAFFGQGTRLTVV.

The chain couples TRBV6-5 to TRBJ1-1; 7 bases fit TRBD1. CDR3 length: 12 amino acids. J was trimmed by 5 bases and V by 6 bases; bases with no gene match: 3. Germline V gene lookup returns CDR1 MNHEY and CDR2 SVGAGI. CDR3: CASRKQGTEAFF. For the CDR3, the DNA is TGTGCCAGCAGGAAACAGGGGACTGAAGCTTTCTTT.

This chain joins TRBV25-1 and TRBJ1-5, with a weak D call TRBD1 (5 bases). V was shortened by 6 bases and J by 6 bases, with 24 bases between the two germline ends. The CDR3 has 17 amino acids. Germline CDR1 reads MGHDK; CDR2 reads SYGVNS. CDR3 bases: TGTGCCAGCAGCCCCTCGGGTAACAGCGGGGCTTCTCAGCCCCAGCATTTT. Protein sequence: CASSPSGNSGASQPQHF.

This clone was seen only once. The chain links TRBV19 to TRBJ1-5, with D maybe TRBD1 (5 bases). The germline CDR1 and CDR2 sequences are LNHDA and SQIVND (reference sequence). The CDR3 totals 15 residues. V was cut by 1 base and J by 3 bases, with 10 bases left in between. In DNA, the CDR3 is TGTGCCAGTAGTATAGTACGACAGCTCAATCAGCCCCAGCATTTT. Translation: CASSIVRQLNQPQHF.

This rearrangement joins TRBV5-1 to TRBJ2-1, with a tentative D call TRBD2 (5 bases). In germline, CDR1 is SGHRS, CDR2 YFSETQ. The CDR3 runs to 13 residues. V was trimmed by 4 bases and J by 12 bases, leaving 17 bases between them. DNA of the CDR3: TGCGCCAGCAGCACGAATTTGGACTCCGGGCAGTTCTTC. As protein: CASSTNLDSGQFF.

This sequence joins TRBV6-4 and TRBJ2-3, with D tentatively TRBD2 (6 bases). V shed 2 bases and J shed 6 bases, with 15 bases lying between them. The length of the CDR3 is 15 residues. From germline, CDR1 is MRHNA and CDR2 SNTAGT. In nucleotides, the CDR3 is TGTGCCAGCAGTGACGGCCCGGAGGGTGGGGATACGCAGTATTTT. Its translation: CASSDGPEGGDTQYF.

This clone was picked up one time. The chain couples TRBV7-3 to TRBJ1-1; no definite D call. Germline CDR1 reads SGHTA; CDR2 reads FQGTGA. The CDR3 totals 15 residues. V lost 3 bases and J lost 4, with 15 bases in between. The CDR3 DNA reads TGTGCCAGCAGCTTGGACCCGGGAAGGAGCACTGAAGCTTTCTTT. It codes for CASSLDPGRSTEAFF.

The chain uses TRBV28 and TRBJ2-7, with 9 bases aligning to TRBD2. The CDR3 consists of 14 residues. V shed 3 bases and J 3 bases; nucleotides not matched to a gene: 3. CDR1 and CDR2 (germline): MDHEN, SYDVKM. Here the CDR3 DNA reads TGTGCCAGCAGTTTTTCTAGCGGGATCTACGAGCAGTACTTC. Amino acid sequence: CASSFSSGIYEQYF.

This rearrangement joins TRBV11-2 to TRBJ1-3, with a weak D call TRBD1 (5 bases). The germline V gene has CDR1 SGHAT and CDR2 FQNNGV. The CDR3 totals 17 residues. V lost 0 bases to trimming and J lost 0 bases, with 12 bases between them. The CDR3 coding sequence is TGTGCCAGCAGCTTAGATAGGTGGCAGGGCTCTGGAAACACCATATATTTT. It translates to CASSLDRWQGSGNTIYF.

The chain carries TRBV5-6 and TRBJ1-6; 8 bases fit TRBD1. This CDR3 has 15 residues. CDR1 is SGHDT and CDR2 is YYEEEE in the germline V gene. Trimming at V came to 2 bases and at J to 7 bases, leaving 5 bases not matched to a gene. The CDR3 here is CASSFGQGNNSPLHF. The CDR3, as DNA: TGTGCCAGCAGCTTCGGACAGGGAAACAATTCACCCCTCCACTTT.

A single count supports this clone. The chain combines TRBV5-1 with TRBJ1-2; TRBD1 aligns across 10 bases. Losses at the gene ends were 4 bases for V and 6 bases for J; bases not matched to a gene: 9. This CDR3 is built from 15 residues. Germline CDR1 SGHRS, CDR2 YFSETQ. CDR3 DNA sequence: TGCGCCAGCAGCCAAACGTTGACAGGGGGCGATGGCTACACCTTC. Translating gives CASSQTLTGGDGYTF.

The chain recombines TRBV5-5 with TRBJ2-4; TRBD1 matches at 7 bases. The CDR3 length is 14 residues. Germline V gene data show CDR1 as SGHKS and CDR2 as YYEKEE (reference sequence). J gave up 7 bases and V 4 bases, and 8 bases lay outside the gene matches. This CDR3 reads CASSMLTGINIQYF. The DNA of the CDR3 is TGTGCCAGCAGCATGCTGACAGGGATTAACATTCAGTACTTC. Using reference TRBV5-5 and TRBJ2-4 for the parts outside the CDR3, the full variable domain is DAGVTQSPTHLIKTRGQQVTLRCSPISGHKSVSWYQQVLGQGPQFIFQYYEKEERGRGNFPDRFSARQFPNYSSELNVNALLLGDSALYLCASSMLTGINIQYFGAGTRLSVL.

The chain recombines TRBV28 with TRBJ1-1, with unresolved D. CDR3 length: 16 amino acids. The V and J ends lost 2 bases and 4 bases respectively, with 17 bases between them. Germline CDR1 is MDHEN and CDR2 is SYDVKM. CDR3 sequence: CASSLITTRGITEAFF. The CDR3 coding sequence is TGTGCCAGCAGTTTAATAACCACCCGGGGAATCACTGAAGCTTTCTTT.

This clone has only one observation. The chain couples TRBV18 to TRBJ2-7, with D maybe TRBD1 (5 bases). Germline CDR1 is KGHSH and CDR2 is LQKENI. Trimming left V 8 bases short and J 0 bases short, with 11 bases between. The CDR3 is 13 residues long. The CDR3 is CASAFDSSYEQYF. The CDR3 region has the DNA TGTGCCAGCGCTTTCGACAGCTCCTACGAGCAGTACTTC.

The J gene is TRBJ2-7, the V gene TRBV27; 12 nucleotides match TRBD2. This CDR3 region has 18 residues. J was trimmed by 2 bases and V by 4 bases; bases with no gene match: 12. The V gene's germline CDR1 is MNHEY and CDR2 SMNVEV (reference sequence). The CDR3 DNA is TGTGCCAGCAGTTCAAGGCTAGCGGGAGGGCGATCACCCTACGAGCAGTACTTC. Amino acids: CASSSRLAGGRSPYEQYF.

This clone was recorded once. The CDR3 protein is CASSMRDSNQPQHF. CDR3 sequence (DNA): TGTGCCAGTAGTATGAGGGATAGCAATCAGCCCCAGCATTTT. The chain joins TRBV19 to TRBJ1-5; unclear D gene. V lost 3 bases, J lost 0 bases, and 6 bases lay in between. The CDR3 loop spans 14 amino acids. Germline lookup yields CDR1 LNHDA and CDR2 SQIVND (reference sequence).

V and J are TRBV5-1 and TRBJ1-3, with a tentative D call TRBD1 (6 bases). The V gene's germline CDR1 is SGHRS and CDR2 YFSETQ. This CDR3 region has 16 residues. The V and J ends lost 3 bases and 1 base respectively, with 14 bases between them. The CDR3 DNA reads TGCGCCAGCAGCTGGGGACCGACAGGATCTGGAAACACCATATATTTT. Amino acid sequence: CASSWGPTGSGNTIYF.

This chain connects TRBV9 to TRBJ2-7; D uncertain. Trimming cost V 4 bases and J 1 base, with 12 bases left between them. The CDR3 is 14 residues long. Germline CDR1 and CDR2: SGDLS and YYNGEE. The CDR3 is CASSPAPGSYEQYF. CDR3 nucleotide sequence: TGTGCCAGCAGCCCCGCTCCGGGTTCCTACGAGCAGTACTTC.

The chain has TRBV6-1 and TRBJ2-3; 7 positions match TRBD1. After removal of 11 bases from V and 1 base from J, the junction contained 9 bases not matched to a gene. Looked up from germline, CDR1 is MNHNS and CDR2 is SASEGT. CDR3 length equals 14 residues. The CDR3 sequence is CASKPQGGTDTQYF. For the CDR3, the DNA is TGTGCCTCCAAACCTCAGGGGGGCACAGATACGCAGTATTTT.

This clone is a singleton in its sample. The rearrangement links TRBV5-4 to TRBJ2-2; 8 nucleotides agree with TRBD2. Trimming at V came to 3 bases and at J to 4 bases, leaving 8 bases not matched to a gene. The CDR3 is 16 residues long. Germline CDR1 reads SGHNT; CDR2 reads YYREEE (reference sequence). The CDR3 coding sequence is TGTGCCAGCAGCTCGAACGGACTAGCCCTCACCGGGGAGCTGTTTTTT. Translated: CASSSNGLALTGELFF.

The rearrangement links TRBV7-9 to TRBJ2-7, with 14 bases matching TRBD2. This CDR3 comprises 15 residues. In germline, CDR1 is SEHNR, CDR2 FQNEAQ (reference sequence). V trimming: 6 bases; J trimming: 5 bases; junction bases outside the gene matches: 6. The DNA of the CDR3 is TGTGCCAGCAGTATGGGACTAGCGGGAGATGACGAGCAGTACTTC. It translates to CASSMGLAGDDEQYF.

The V and J genes are TRBV15 and TRBJ2-7; 7 bases match TRBD2. After removal of 3 bases from V and 3 bases from J, the junction contained 8 bases not matched to a gene. Germline CDR1 reads LNHNV; CDR2 reads YYDKDF (reference sequence). The CDR3 is 15 residues long. This CDR3 reads CATSSHRGELYEQYF. The CDR3 bases are TGTGCCACCAGCAGCCACCGGGGGGAACTCTACGAGCAGTACTTC.

This CDR3 is CASSGTTGLAYNEQFF. For the CDR3, the DNA is TGTGCCAGCAGCGGAACGACGGGACTAGCCTACAATGAGCAGTTCTTC. The rearrangement links TRBV7-9 to TRBJ2-1, with 8 bases lining up with TRBD2. Looked up from germline, CDR1 is SEHNR and CDR2 is FQNEAQ (reference sequence). V gave up 5 bases and J gave up 2 bases; unmatched junction bases: 8. There are 16 residues in the CDR3.

The chain has TRBV5-1 and TRBJ2-3, with a possible D match to TRBD2 (5 bases). V lost 3 bases and J lost 8, with 22 bases in between. CDR3 size: 16 residues. Germline V CDR1 and CDR2: SGHRS, YFSETQ. The CDR3 DNA follows: TGCGCCAGCAGCTGGGAGTCGACAATGGCGGCAGGTACGCAGTATTTT. Its protein is CASSWESTMAAGTQYF.

This clone was seen just once. The gene calls are TRBV10-3 and TRBJ2-3, with TRBD2 as a possible D gene (5 bases). The V gene lost 2 bases and the J gene lost 4 bases, with 10 bases spanning the gap. Germline V CDR1 and CDR2: ENHRY, SYGVKD. The CDR3 contains 14 residues. The CDR3 coding sequence is TGTGCCATCAGTGAGGCGGGCAGAGCAGATACGCAGTATTTT. It codes for CAISEAGRADTQYF.